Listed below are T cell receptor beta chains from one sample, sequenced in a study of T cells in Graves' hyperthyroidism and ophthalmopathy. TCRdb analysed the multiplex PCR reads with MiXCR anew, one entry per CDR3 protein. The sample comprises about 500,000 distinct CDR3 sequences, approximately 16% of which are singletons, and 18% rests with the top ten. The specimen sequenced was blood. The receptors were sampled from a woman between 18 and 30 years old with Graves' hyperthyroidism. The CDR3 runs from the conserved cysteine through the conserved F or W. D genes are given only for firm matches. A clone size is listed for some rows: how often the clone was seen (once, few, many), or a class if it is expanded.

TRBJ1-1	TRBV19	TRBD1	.	CVSSNPPGQGGSTEAFF	TGTGTCAGTAGTAATCCCCCGGGACAGGGGGGGAGCACTGAAGCTTTCTTT
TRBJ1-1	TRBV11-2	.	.	CASSLIPGGFNEAFF	TGTGCCAGCAGCTTAATCCCTGGAGGGTTCAATGAAGCTTTCTTT
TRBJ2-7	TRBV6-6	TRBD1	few	CASSYGTGEFSEQYF	TGTGCCAGCAGTTACGGGACAGGGGAGTTTTCCGAGCAGTACTTC
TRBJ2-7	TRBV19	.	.	CASSMASKQHF	TGTGCCAGTAGTATGGCAAGTAAGCAGCACTTC
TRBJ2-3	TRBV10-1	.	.	CASSEPRQGPDTQYF	TGCGCCAGCAGTGAGCCCCGCCAAGGCCCAGATACGCAGTATTTT
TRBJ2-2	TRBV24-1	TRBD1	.	CATSEPQGAGELFF	TGTGCCACCAGTGAGCCGCAGGGGGCGGGGGAGCTGTTTTTT
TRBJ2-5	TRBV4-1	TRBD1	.	CASSQGDRQQETQYF	TGCGCCAGCAGCCAAGGGGACAGACAACAAGAGACCCAGTACTTC
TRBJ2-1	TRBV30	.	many	CAWALGVGHNEQFF	TGTGCCTGGGCCCTCGGAGTTGGGCACAATGAGCAGTTCTTC
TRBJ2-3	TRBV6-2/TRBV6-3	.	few	CASSYSESGTDLDTQYF	TGTGCCAGCAGTTACTCGGAATCCGGGACGGACCTCGATACGCAGTATTTT
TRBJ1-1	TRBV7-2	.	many	CASSFRGGVNTEAFF	TGTGCCAGCAGCTTCCGGGGGGGGGTTAACACTGAAGCTTTCTTT
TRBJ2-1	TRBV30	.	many	CAWIGAGRQNEQFF	TGTGCCTGGATCGGTGCGGGGCGACAGAATGAGCAGTTCTTC
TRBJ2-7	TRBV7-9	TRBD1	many	CASSLGGTGSYEQYF	TGTGCCAGCAGTTTAGGTGGGACAGGGTCCTACGAGCAGTACTTC
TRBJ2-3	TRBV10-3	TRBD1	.	CAIRDGQGTDTQYF	TGTGCCATCCGTGACGGACAGGGCACAGATACGCAGTATTTT
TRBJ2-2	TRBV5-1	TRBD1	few	CASSLEGGPPGELFF	TGCGCCAGCAGCTTGGAAGGGGGCCCCCCCGGGGAGCTGTTTTTT
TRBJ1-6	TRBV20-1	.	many	CSASTGLHNSPLHF	TGCAGTGCTAGTACGGGACTTCATAATTCACCCCTCCACTTT
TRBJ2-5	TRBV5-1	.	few	CASSLALVGLGETQYF	TGCGCCAGCAGCTTGGCTCTAGTTGGCCTGGGGGAGACCCAGTACTTC
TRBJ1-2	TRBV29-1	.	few	CSVVRKGPSYGYTF	TGCAGCGTTGTAAGGAAGGGCCCTAGCTATGGCTACACCTTC
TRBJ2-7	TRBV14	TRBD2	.	CASSQGLAGAVSYEQYF	TGTGCCAGCAGCCAAGGACTAGCGGGGGCCGTTTCCTACGAGCAGTACTTC
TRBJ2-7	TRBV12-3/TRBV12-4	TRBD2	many	CASSLGGGLYYEQYF	TGTGCCAGCAGTTTAGGCGGGGGTCTGTACTACGAGCAGTACTTC
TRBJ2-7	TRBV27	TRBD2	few	CASSSSRVTGGYERYF	TGTGCCAGCAGTTCGAGCCGGGTGACGGGAGGATACGAGCGGTACTTC
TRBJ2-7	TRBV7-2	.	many	CASSLALGNYEQYF	TGTGCCAGCAGCTTAGCGCTCGGCAATTACGAGCAGTACTTC
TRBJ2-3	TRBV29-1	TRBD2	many	CSVGRLAGADTQYF	TGCAGCGTTGGCCGACTAGCGGGAGCAGATACGCAGTATTTT
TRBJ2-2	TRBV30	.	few	CAWGVPWRGGSTGELFF	TGTGCCTGGGGCGTTCCTTGGCGGGGAGGTAGCACCGGGGAGCTGTTTTTT
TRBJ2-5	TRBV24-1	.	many	CATSDLFGAQETQYF	TGTGCCACCAGTGATTTATTCGGGGCCCAAGAGACCCAGTACTTC
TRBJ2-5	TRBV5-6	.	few	CASSLVLPGQETQYF	TGTGCCAGCAGCTTGGTATTGCCAGGGCAAGAGACCCAGTACTTC
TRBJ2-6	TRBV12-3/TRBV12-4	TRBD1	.	CASSLGTGRSGANVLTF	TGTGCCAGCAGTTTAGGGACAGGGCGATCTGGGGCCAACGTCCTGACTTTC
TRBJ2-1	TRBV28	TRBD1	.	CASSPINSGQGLNEQFF	TGTGCCAGCAGCCCAATCAACTCGGGACAGGGACTCAATGAGCAGTTCTTC
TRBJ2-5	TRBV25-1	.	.	CASSSWGTGETQYF	TGTGCCAGCAGCTCATGGGGGACTGGGGAGACCCAGTACTTC
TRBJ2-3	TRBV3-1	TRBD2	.	CASSPRAGGRPDTQYF	TGTGCCAGCAGCCCTCGGGCCGGCGGGAGGCCAGATACGCAGTATTTT
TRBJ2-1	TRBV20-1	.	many	CSARDTWYNGQFF	TGCAGTGCTAGAGATACTTGGTACAATGGGCAGTTCTTC
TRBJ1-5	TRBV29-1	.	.	CSVGQHNQPQHF	TGCAGCGTTGGACAGCACAATCAGCCCCAGCATTTT
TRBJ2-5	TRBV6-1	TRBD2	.	CASRPTSGGAWETQYF	TGTGCCAGCAGACCTACTAGCGGGGGGGCCTGGGAGACCCAGTACTTC
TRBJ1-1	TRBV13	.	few	CASLRDRVNTEAFF	TGTGCCAGCCTTAGGGACCGGGTGAACACTGAAGCTTTCTTT
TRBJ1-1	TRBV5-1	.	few	CASSTDSNTEAFF	TGCGCCAGCAGCACAGACAGTAACACTGAAGCTTTCTTT
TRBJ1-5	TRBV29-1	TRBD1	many	CSVQTGSSNQPQHF	TGCAGCGTGCAGACAGGGTCTAGCAATCAGCCCCAGCATTTT
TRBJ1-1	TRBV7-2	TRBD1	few	CASSPRGGQNTEAFF	TGTGCCAGCAGCCCCAGGGGGGGACAGAACACTGAAGCTTTCTTT
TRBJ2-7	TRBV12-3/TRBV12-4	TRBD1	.	CASSPNPTTGRYIYEQYF	TGTGCCAGCAGTCCTAATCCTACGACAGGGAGATATATTTACGAGCAGTACTTC
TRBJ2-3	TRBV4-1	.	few	CASSQADTLPDTQYF	TGCGCCAGCAGCCAAGCCGACACGTTACCAGATACGCAGTATTTT
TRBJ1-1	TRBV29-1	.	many	CSVERGLVDTEAFF	TGCAGCGTTGAAAGGGGGTTGGTGGACACTGAAGCTTTCTTT
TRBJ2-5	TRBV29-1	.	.	CSATQGSRKETQYF	TGCAGCGCTACACAGGGCTCAAGAAAGGAGACCCAGTACTTC
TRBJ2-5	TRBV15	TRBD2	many	CATSRDPAGVETQYF	TGTGCCACCAGCAGAGATCCCGCGGGAGTCGAGACCCAGTACTTC
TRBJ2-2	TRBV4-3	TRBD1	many	CASSSGQGHTGELFF	TGCGCCAGCAGCTCGGGACAGGGGCACACCGGGGAGCTGTTTTTT
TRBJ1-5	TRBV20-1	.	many	CSARVDRNQPQHF	TGCAGTGCTAGAGTAGACCGCAATCAGCCCCAGCATTTT
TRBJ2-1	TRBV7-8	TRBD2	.	CASSPFRTSSYNEQFF	TGTGCCAGCAGCCCCTTCCGGACTAGCTCCTACAATGAGCAGTTCTTC
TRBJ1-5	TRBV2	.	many	CASSDTSAGRRTQHF	TGTGCCAGCAGTGATACGTCTGCCGGGAGGAGGACCCAGCATTTT
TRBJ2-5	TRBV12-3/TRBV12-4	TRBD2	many	CASSFRAGGWRETQYF	TGTGCCAGCAGTTTCAGAGCGGGAGGCTGGAGGGAGACCCAGTACTTC
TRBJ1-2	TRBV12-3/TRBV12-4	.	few	CASSFWGLGAGYTF	TGTGCCAGCAGTTTTTGGGGATTGGGGGCCGGCTACACCTTC
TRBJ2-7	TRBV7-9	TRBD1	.	CASSSTKDRGHEQYF	TGTGCCAGCAGCTCGACAAAGGACAGGGGGCACGAGCAGTACTTC
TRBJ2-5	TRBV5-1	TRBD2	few	CASSWRLAGRGETQYF	TGCGCCAGCAGCTGGAGACTAGCGGGGCGGGGAGAGACCCAGTACTTC
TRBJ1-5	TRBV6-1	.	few	CASRNALGGYSNQPQHF	TGTGCCAGCAGGAATGCCCTGGGGGGTTATAGCAATCAGCCCCAGCATTTT